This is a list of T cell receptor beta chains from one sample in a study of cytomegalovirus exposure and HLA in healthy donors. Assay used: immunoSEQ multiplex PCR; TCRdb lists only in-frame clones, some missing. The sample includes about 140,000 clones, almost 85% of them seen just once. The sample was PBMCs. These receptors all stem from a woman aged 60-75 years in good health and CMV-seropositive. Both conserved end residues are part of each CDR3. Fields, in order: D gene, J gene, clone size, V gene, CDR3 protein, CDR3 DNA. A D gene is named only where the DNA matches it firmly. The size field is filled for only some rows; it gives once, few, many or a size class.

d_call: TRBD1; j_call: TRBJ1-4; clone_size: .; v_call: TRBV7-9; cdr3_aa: CASSPGTGEEKLFF; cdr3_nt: TGTGCCAGCAGCCCCGGGACAGGGGAGGAAAAACTGTTTTTT
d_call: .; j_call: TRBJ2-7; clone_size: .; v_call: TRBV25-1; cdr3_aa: CASSDSSYEQYF; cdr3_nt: TGTGCCAGCAGTGACAGCTCCTACGAGCAGTACTTC
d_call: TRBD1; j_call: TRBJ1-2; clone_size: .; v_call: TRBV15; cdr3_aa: CATSRGTGANYGYTF; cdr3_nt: TGTGCCACCAGCAGAGGGACAGGGGCTAACTATGGCTACACCTTC
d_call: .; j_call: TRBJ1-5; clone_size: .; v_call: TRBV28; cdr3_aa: CASSFLGVGNQPQHF; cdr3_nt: TGTGCCAGCAGTTTTTTAGGGGTCGGCAATCAGCCCCAGCATTTT
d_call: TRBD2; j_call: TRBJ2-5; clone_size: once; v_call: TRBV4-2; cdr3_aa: CASSATSGGETQYF; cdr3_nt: TGTGCCAGCAGCGCGACTAGCGGGGGGGAGACCCAGTACTTC
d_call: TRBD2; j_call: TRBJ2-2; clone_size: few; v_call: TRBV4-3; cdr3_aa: CASSQDPLAGGVLFF; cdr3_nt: TGCGCCAGCAGCCAAGATCCCCTAGCGGGAGGCGTGCTGTTTTTT
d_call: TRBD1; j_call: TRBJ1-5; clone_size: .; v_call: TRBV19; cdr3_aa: CASDREWGNQPQHF; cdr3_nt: TGTGCCAGCGACAGGGAGTGGGGCAATCAGCCCCAGCATTTT
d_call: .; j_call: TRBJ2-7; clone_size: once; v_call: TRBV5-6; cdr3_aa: CASSLLEGFYEQYF; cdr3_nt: TGTGCCAGCAGCTTGTTGGAGGGCTTCTACGAGCAGTACTTC
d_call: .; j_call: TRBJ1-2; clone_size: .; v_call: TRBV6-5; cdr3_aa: CASSYSWGEGYGYTF; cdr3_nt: TGTGCCAGCAGTTACTCTTGGGGAGAAGGCTATGGCTACACCTTC
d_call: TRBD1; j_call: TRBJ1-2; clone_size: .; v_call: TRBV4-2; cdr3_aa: CASSQRTGGGYTF; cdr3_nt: TGTGCCAGCAGCCAACGTACAGGGGGTGGCTACACCTTC
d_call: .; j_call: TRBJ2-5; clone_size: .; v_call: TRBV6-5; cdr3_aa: CASSYYGASETQYF; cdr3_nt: TGTGCCAGCAGTTACTATGGGGCCAGCGAGACCCAGTACTTC
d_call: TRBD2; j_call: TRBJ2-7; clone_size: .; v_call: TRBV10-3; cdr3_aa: CAIIPPLAGPAYEQYF; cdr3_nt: TGTGCCATCATCCCTCCTCTAGCGGGACCGGCTTACGAGCAGTACTTC
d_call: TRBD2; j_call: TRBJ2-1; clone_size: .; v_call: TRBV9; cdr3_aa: CASSAGTSGMVNEQFF; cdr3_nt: TGTGCCAGCAGTGCCGGGACTAGCGGTATGGTCAATGAGCAGTTCTTC
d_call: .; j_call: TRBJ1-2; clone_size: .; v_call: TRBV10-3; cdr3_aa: CAISESKGVGFYGYTF; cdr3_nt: TGTGCCATCAGTGAGTCCAAAGGGGTGGGGTTCTATGGCTACACCTTC
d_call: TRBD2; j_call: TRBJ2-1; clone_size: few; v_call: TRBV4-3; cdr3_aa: CASSQEDSGPSYNEQFF; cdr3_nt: TGCGCCAGCAGCCAAGAGGATAGCGGGCCGTCCTACAATGAGCAGTTCTTC
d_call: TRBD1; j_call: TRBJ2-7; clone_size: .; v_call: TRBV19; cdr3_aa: CASSVGQGLYEQYF; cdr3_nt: TGTGCCAGTAGTGTGGGACAGGGCCTCTACGAGCAGTACTTC
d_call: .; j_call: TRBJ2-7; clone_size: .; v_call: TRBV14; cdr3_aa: CASSHTYEQYF; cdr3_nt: TGTGCCAGCAGCCACACCTACGAGCAGTACTTC
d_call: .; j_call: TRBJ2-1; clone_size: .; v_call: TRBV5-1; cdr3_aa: CASSRGLLVTASSYNEQFF; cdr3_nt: TGCGCCAGCAGCAGGGGACTTTTGGTAACGGCAAGCTCCTACAATGAGCAGTTCTTC
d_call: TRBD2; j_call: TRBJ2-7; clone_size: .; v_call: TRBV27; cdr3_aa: CASSFVLAVSYEQYF; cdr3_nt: TGTGCCAGCAGTTTCGTCCTAGCGGTCTCCTACGAGCAGTACTTC
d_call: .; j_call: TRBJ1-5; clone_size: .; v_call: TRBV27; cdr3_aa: CASSPARLGLTIGPQHF; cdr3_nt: TGTGCCAGCAGTCCGGCCCGCCTCGGACTCACAATCGGGCCCCAGCATTTT
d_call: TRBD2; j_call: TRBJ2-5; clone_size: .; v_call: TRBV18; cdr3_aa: CASSLLAGGLEETQYF; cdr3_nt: TGTGCCAGCTCCCTCCTAGCGGGAGGATTGGAAGAGACCCAGTACTTC
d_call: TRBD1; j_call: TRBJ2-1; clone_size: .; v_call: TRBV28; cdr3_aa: CASSLGTVPNEQFF; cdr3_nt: TGTGCCAGCAGTTTAGGGACAGTCCCCAATGAGCAGTTCTTC
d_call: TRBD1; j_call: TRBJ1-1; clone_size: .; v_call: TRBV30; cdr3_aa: CAGTGTGFTEAFF; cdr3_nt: TGTGCCGGCACCGGGACAGGATTCACTGAAGCTTTCTTT
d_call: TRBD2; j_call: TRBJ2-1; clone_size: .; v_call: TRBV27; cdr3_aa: CASSPLRVERGDNEQFF; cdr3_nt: TGTGCCAGCAGTCCCTTGCGTGTCGAGCGGGGGGACAATGAGCAGTTCTTC
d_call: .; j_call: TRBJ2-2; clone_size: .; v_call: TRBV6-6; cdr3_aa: CASSARVTGELFF; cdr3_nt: TGTGCCAGCAGTGCCAGGGTCACCGGGGAGCTGTTTTTT
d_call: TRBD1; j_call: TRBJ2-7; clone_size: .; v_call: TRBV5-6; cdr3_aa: CASSLPLTGEAYEQYF; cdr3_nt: TGTGCCAGCAGCTTGCCGTTGACAGGGGAAGCCTACGAGCAGTACTTC
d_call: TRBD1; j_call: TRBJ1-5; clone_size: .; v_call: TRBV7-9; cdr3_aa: CASSLGTGRDYQPQHF; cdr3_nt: TGTGCCAGCAGCCTAGGGACAGGGAGGGATTATCAGCCCCAGCATTTT
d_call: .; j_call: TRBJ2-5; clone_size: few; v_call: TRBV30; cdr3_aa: CAWTRQAIETQYF; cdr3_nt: TGTGCCTGGACTCGACAGGCGATAGAGACCCAGTACTTC
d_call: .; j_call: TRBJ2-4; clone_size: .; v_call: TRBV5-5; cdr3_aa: CASSDRTVLDIQYF; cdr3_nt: TGTGCCAGCAGCGACCGGACTGTTCTAGACATTCAGTACTTC
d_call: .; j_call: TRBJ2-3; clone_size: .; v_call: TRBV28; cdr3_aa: CASSPPRVLDTQYF; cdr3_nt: TGTGCCAGCAGTCCTCCCCGTGTTCTAGATACGCAGTATTTT
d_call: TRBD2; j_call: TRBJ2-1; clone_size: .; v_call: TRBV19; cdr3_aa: CASSAGTSGANEQFF; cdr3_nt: TGTGCCAGTAGTGCCGGGACTAGCGGCGCCAATGAGCAGTTCTTC
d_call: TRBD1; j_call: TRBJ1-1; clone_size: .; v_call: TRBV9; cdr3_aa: CATSQGMNTEAFF; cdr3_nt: TGTGCCACCTCACAGGGGATGAACACTGAAGCTTTCTTT